This T cell receptor (beta chain) was retrieved from a study of T-cell memory formation after mild COVID-19. Study outcomes and limitations: In pre-infection memory, a portion of responding clones appeared, which suggested that cross-reactive memory joined. Clones that contracted from day 15 to 85 had balanced CD4/CD8; later expanders were CD4+ biased.

V was shortened by 7 bases and J by 0 bases, with 7 bases between the two germline ends. Germline loops: CDR1 SQVTM, CDR2 ANQGSEA. The CDR3 is 11 amino acids. This clonotype was seen more than once but under ten times. Its target is not known. TCRdb reprocessed the 5' RACE reads via MiXCR and lists one record per CDR3 protein. The repertoire holds about half a million distinct CDR3 sequences, with around a sixth as singletons. The material sequenced was PBMCs or a T cell subset sorted from them (not recorded which). The chain employs TRBV29-1 and TRBJ2-7; D is uncertain. The source of this sequence is an adult woman who had mild COVID-19 (a few samples of this study predate the infection). Cell type and time point are not known. CDR3 nucleotide sequence: TGCAGCGCCAGCCTCTCCTACGAGCAGTACTTC. Residues: CSASLSYEQYF.